Below, 2 T cell receptor beta chains from the same sample are listed, as sequenced in a study of blood T cells in healthy people across ages (dated by TCRdb to 2015 to 2017). Library preparation employed 5' RACE. The reads were generated on an Illumina HiSeq 2500. A second PCR of roughly 7 to 11 cycles was performed with a sample-barcoded 5' primer and a J-beta primer mix. The public reads were run again by TCRdb, first through fastp at Q25 and then through MiXCR, and only productive beta chains were kept. Each CDR3 protein gets just one entry, which takes the most common genes and DNA from the rows behind it. The sample records about 730,000 distinct CDR3 sequences, around 40% of which are singletons. 20% to 25% of the sample lies in the top ten. The sample taken for sequencing was blood. These receptor sequences come from a woman aged 55 to 70 in good health.

The CDR3 here is CSVRKGLNTEAFF. In DNA, the CDR3 is TGCAGCGTTCGCAAGGGGTTGAACACTGAAGCTTTCTTT. The chain is built from TRBV29-1 and TRBJ1-1; maybe TRBD1 (5 bases). Germline loops: CDR1 SQVTM, CDR2 ANQGSEA. Deletions cut 5 bases from V and 0 bases from J, with 10 bases between. The CDR3 covers 13 residues.

This clonotype was seen a few times. The chain links TRBV29-1 to TRBJ2-3, with 13 bases aligning to TRBD2. This CDR3 is 15 amino acids long. The germline CDR1 and CDR2 sequences are SQVTM and ANQGSEA. After removal of 5 bases from V and 6 bases from J, the junction contained 8 bases not matched to a gene. The CDR3 DNA is TGCAGCGTTCTTGGACTAGCGGGAGACCCGGATACGCAGTATTTT. Residues: CSVLGLAGDPDTQYF.